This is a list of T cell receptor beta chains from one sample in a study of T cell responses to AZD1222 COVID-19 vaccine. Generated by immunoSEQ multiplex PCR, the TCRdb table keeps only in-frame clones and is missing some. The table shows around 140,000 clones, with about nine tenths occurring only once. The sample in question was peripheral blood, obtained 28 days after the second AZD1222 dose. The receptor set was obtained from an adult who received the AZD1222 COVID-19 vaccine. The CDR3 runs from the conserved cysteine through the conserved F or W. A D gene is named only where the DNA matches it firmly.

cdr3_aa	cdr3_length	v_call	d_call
CASGWGRGGNEKLFF	15	TRBV6-5	-
CASSQGTPGSQAFF	14	TRBV3-1/TRBV3-2	-
CASSKDTPGANVLTF	15	TRBV19	-
CASRTMGGYQPQHF	14	TRBV28	-
CASSWDSAINYGYTF	15	TRBV5-5	TRBD1
CASSKLGVISSYNEQFF	17	TRBV10-1	-
CASSVAGRYNEQFF	14	TRBV9	-
CASSLVPDTQYF	12	TRBV7-2	-
CASSPSPKETQYF	13	TRBV18	-
CSVDWGANYGYTF	13	TRBV29-1	-
CASSRREGWDQPQHF	15	TRBV7-2	-
CASSLRVGYEQYF	13	TRBV28	-
CASSRQGVGEKLFF	14	TRBV11-2	TRBD1
CASSSHETGVPEAFF	15	TRBV5-8	TRBD1
CASRTTGGGAEAFF	14	TRBV6-6	TRBD1
CASSTGGVAEAFF	13	TRBV2	TRBD1
CASSLVHSNQPQHF	14	TRBV5-5	-
CASSATGQSTEAFF	14	TRBV9	TRBD1
CASSYGTGYQPQHF	14	TRBV6-5	TRBD1
CASSLALQGDGYTF	14	TRBV7-8	-
CAWSVKGRNTGELFF	15	TRBV30	-
CSVGNTVAEAFF	12	TRBV29-1	-
CASSLEVRTDTQYF	14	TRBV5-4	-
CASRLRTGINYGYTF	15	TRBV2	TRBD1
CAWSVKSRSSGNTIYF	16	TRBV30	-
CASSQEGAGDTEAFF	15	TRBV4-2	-
CAWRTDSGNTIYF	13	TRBV30	-
CASSQVGVSYNEQFF	15	TRBV4-1	-
CASSGGDRTDTQYF	14	TRBV5-4	TRBD2
CASSLRGPYNEQFF	14	TRBV28	-
CASSQGDRGNSPLHF	15	TRBV3-1/TRBV3-2	TRBD1
CASSEDSFSNQPQHF	15	TRBV6-1	-
CASSLPAGGLQETQYF	16	TRBV28	TRBD2
CASSYTGTGHGYTF	14	TRBV6-5	TRBD1
CASGLIQGSEAFF	13	TRBV10-2	TRBD1
CASSEQGGNQPQHF	14	TRBV2	TRBD1
CASNKMGAQETQYF	14	TRBV7-2	-
CASSGLAGATDTQYF	15	TRBV9	TRBD2
CATSDSARTGTGELFF	16	TRBV24-1	TRBD1
CAISEPGGLETQYF	14	TRBV10-3	TRBD1
CASNRGGGGMNTEAFF	16	TRBV7-2	TRBD1
CASSPQLGNQGTDTQYF	17	TRBV18	-
CSVLKGGVETQYF	13	TRBV29-1	-
CAWSLIPGLLSYGYTF	16	TRBV30	-
CASSLRPGVTAINTEAFF	18	TRBV5-1	-
CASRRGRDEKLFF	13	TRBV28	-
CASEQGIPGNTIYF	14	TRBV6-5	-
CASSSGTPDSPLHF	14	TRBV7-3	-